The rows below give T cell receptor beta chains drawn from one sample of a study of T cell responses to AZD1222 COVID-19 vaccine. Sequencing used immunoSEQ multiplex PCR; TCRdb keeps in-frame clones, though not all of them. The top ten clones hold 1.6% of a sample with 95,000 to 130,000 clones, about 90% of them seen once. The sequencing used peripheral blood, collected 28 days after the second AZD1222 dose. Receptor source: an adult who received the AZD1222 COVID-19 vaccine. Both conserved end residues are part of each CDR3. The D gene is left open where the match is weak. Expanded clones are given a class, and other clones once, few, many or no size at all.

J gene: TRBJ2-5
clone size: once
D gene: TRBD2
V gene: TRBV7-2
CDR3 protein: CASSFQSSGVFRDQYF
CDR3 DNA: TGTGCCAGCAGCTTCCAATCTAGCGGAGTCTTTAGGGACCAGTACTTC

J gene: TRBJ1-6
clone size: .
D gene: TRBD1
V gene: TRBV15
CDR3 protein: CATSSGDSNSPLHF
CDR3 DNA: TGTGCCACCAGCAGTGGGGACAGCAATTCACCCCTCCACTTT

J gene: TRBJ2-7
clone size: .
D gene: .
V gene: TRBV6-6
CDR3 protein: CASSPPYF
CDR3 DNA: TGTGCCAGCAGCCCACCCTACTTC

J gene: TRBJ2-5
clone size: .
D gene: TRBD2
V gene: TRBV7-9
CDR3 protein: CASSRSSTSGRQETQYF
CDR3 DNA: TGTGCCAGCAGCCGCTCTTCGACTAGCGGGAGGCAAGAGACCCAGTACTTC

J gene: TRBJ2-7
clone size: .
D gene: .
V gene: TRBV30
CDR3 protein: CAWRLLSGSYEQYF
CDR3 DNA: TGTGCCTGGAGGTTACTTTCAGGGAGTTACGAGCAGTACTTC

J gene: TRBJ1-4
clone size: .
D gene: .
V gene: TRBV19
CDR3 protein: CASAYEATNEKLFF
CDR3 DNA: TGTGCCAGCGCGTATGAGGCGACTAATGAAAAACTGTTTTTT

J gene: TRBJ2-7
clone size: .
D gene: .
V gene: TRBV2
CDR3 protein: CASSESGSSYEQYF
CDR3 DNA: TGTGCCAGCAGTGAGTCAGGTTCCTCCTACGAGCAGTACTTC

J gene: TRBJ2-3
clone size: .
D gene: TRBD2
V gene: TRBV18
CDR3 protein: CASSPRLAGGPSTDTQYF
CDR3 DNA: TGTGCCAGCTCACCCCGACTAGCGGGAGGGCCAAGCACAGATACGCAGTATTTT

J gene: TRBJ1-5
clone size: .
D gene: .
V gene: TRBV27
CDR3 protein: CASSLYTGKMPQHF
CDR3 DNA: TGTGCCAGCAGTTTATATACAGGGAAGATGCCCCAGCATTTT

J gene: TRBJ2-1
clone size: .
D gene: TRBD2
V gene: TRBV3-1/TRBV3-2
CDR3 protein: CASSQASAGGGEQFF
CDR3 DNA: TGTGCCAGCAGCCAAGCATCAGCGGGAGGGGGTGAGCAGTTCTTC

J gene: TRBJ2-1
clone size: .
D gene: .
V gene: TRBV27
CDR3 protein: CASSLGPQGDEQFF
CDR3 DNA: TGTGCCAGCAGTTTGGGACCACAAGGTGATGAGCAGTTCTTC

J gene: TRBJ1-1
clone size: .
D gene: .
V gene: TRBV7-8
CDR3 protein: CASSFHTDNYLNTEAFF
CDR3 DNA: TGTGCCAGCAGCTTCCACACAGATAACTATTTGAACACTGAAGCTTTCTTT

J gene: TRBJ2-2
clone size: .
D gene: TRBD2
V gene: TRBV5-1
CDR3 protein: CASRLAGSNTGELFF
CDR3 DNA: TGCGCCAGCAGACTAGCGGGTTCGAACACCGGGGAGCTGTTTTTT

J gene: TRBJ2-1
clone size: once
D gene: TRBD1
V gene: TRBV5-1
CDR3 protein: CASRTGTGGFNEQFF
CDR3 DNA: TGCGCCAGCAGAACCGGGACAGGGGGCTTCAATGAGCAGTTCTTC

J gene: TRBJ1-2
clone size: .
D gene: .
V gene: TRBV9
CDR3 protein: CASSSKADGYTF
CDR3 DNA: TGTGCCAGCAGCTCTAAAGCGGATGGCTACACCTTC

J gene: TRBJ2-7
clone size: once
D gene: .
V gene: TRBV9
CDR3 protein: CASSVGPTYEQYF
CDR3 DNA: TGTGCCAGCAGCGTAGGACCCACCTACGAGCAGTACTTC

J gene: TRBJ2-7
clone size: .
D gene: TRBD1
V gene: TRBV7-9
CDR3 protein: CASSLRQGRPSYEQYF
CDR3 DNA: TGTGCCAGCAGCTTAAGACAGGGACGCCCTTCCTACGAGCAGTACTTC

J gene: TRBJ2-1
clone size: .
D gene: TRBD2
V gene: TRBV6-2/TRBV6-3
CDR3 protein: CASSHSGSSYNEQFF
CDR3 DNA: TGTGCCAGCAGTCATAGCGGGAGCTCCTACAATGAGCAGTTCTTC

J gene: TRBJ1-2
clone size: .
D gene: TRBD1
V gene: TRBV9
CDR3 protein: CASSVETGGNYGYTF
CDR3 DNA: TGTGCCAGCAGCGTAGAAACAGGGGGCAACTATGGCTACACCTTC

J gene: TRBJ2-7
clone size: .
D gene: TRBD1
V gene: TRBV18
CDR3 protein: CASSGQGYSYEQYF
CDR3 DNA: TGTGCCAGCTCCGGACAGGGGTACTCCTACGAGCAGTACTTC

J gene: TRBJ2-5
clone size: .
D gene: .
V gene: TRBV10-3
CDR3 protein: CATKDSGVETQYF
CDR3 DNA: TGTGCCACCAAGGACAGCGGGGTAGAGACCCAGTACTTC

J gene: TRBJ1-1
clone size: .
D gene: .
V gene: TRBV29-1
CDR3 protein: CSVAEPLGTEAFF
CDR3 DNA: TGCAGCGTTGCAGAACCCTTGGGCACTGAAGCTTTCTTT

J gene: TRBJ2-1
clone size: .
D gene: TRBD2
V gene: TRBV7-3
CDR3 protein: CASSPGGAREQFF
CDR3 DNA: TGTGCCAGCAGCCCGGGGGGAGCTCGGGAGCAGTTCTTC

J gene: TRBJ1-4
clone size: .
D gene: .
V gene: TRBV30
CDR3 protein: CAWNRGLGEKLFF
CDR3 DNA: TGTGCCTGGAACCGGGGGCTGGGTGAAAAACTGTTTTTT

J gene: TRBJ2-3
clone size: once
D gene: .
V gene: TRBV9
CDR3 protein: CASSVALTTDTQYF
CDR3 DNA: TGTGCCAGCAGCGTAGCACTTACCACAGATACGCAGTATTTT

J gene: TRBJ1-1
clone size: .
D gene: TRBD1
V gene: TRBV11-3
CDR3 protein: CASSFGTGGRGNEAFF
CDR3 DNA: TGTGCCAGCAGCTTCGGGACAGGGGGCCGAGGAAATGAAGCTTTCTTT

J gene: TRBJ2-3
clone size: .
D gene: .
V gene: TRBV10-1
CDR3 protein: CASSAGQSSTDTQYF
CDR3 DNA: TGCGCCAGCAGCGCCGGACAGTCTAGCACAGATACGCAGTATTTT

J gene: TRBJ1-3
clone size: .
D gene: .
V gene: TRBV6-5
CDR3 protein: CASSLLGGNTIYF
CDR3 DNA: TGTGCCAGCTCACTCCTAGGGGGAAACACCATATATTTT

J gene: TRBJ2-2
clone size: once
D gene: .
V gene: TRBV29-1
CDR3 protein: CSVTYGPGGELFF
CDR3 DNA: TGCAGCGTTACCTACGGACCGGGGGGGGAGCTGTTTTTT